Below, 8 T cell receptor beta chains from the same sample are listed, as sequenced in a study of T cells in Graves' hyperthyroidism and ophthalmopathy. The CDR3 regions of TCR beta were amplified from RNA transcripts. An initial round of RT-PCR targeting the TCR CDR3 relied on the HTBI primer set. MiXCR was run by TCRdb on the multiplex PCR reads, yielding one entry per CDR3 protein. This sample carries 250,000 or so distinct CDR3 sequences, roughly 15% of them seen once, and the ten largest clones take about 14%. The sequencing sample was made of blood. All receptors derive from a woman in her forties with Graves' hyperthyroidism that later progressed to Graves' ophthalmopathy.

The chain has TRBV4-1 and TRBJ2-6; 12 bases agree with TRBD2. The CDR3 extends over 20 amino acids. CDR1 is MGHRA, CDR2 YSYEKL, per germline. After removal of 2 bases from V and 1 base from J, the junction contained 9 bases not matched to a gene. The CDR3: CASSQFLGTSGLSGANVLTF. As DNA, the CDR3 is TGCGCCAGCAGCCAATTTCTCGGGACTAGCGGGCTATCTGGGGCCAACGTCCTGACTTTC.

This clonotype has ten or more counts. CDR3 in DNA: TGCAGTGCTAGAGTGAAGACAGACTATGGCTACACCTTC. This encodes CSARVKTDYGYTF. The chain uses TRBV20-1 and TRBJ1-2, with D possibly TRBD1 on 5 matching bases. The CDR3 totals 13 residues. Germline V gene sequence: CDR1 DFQATT, CDR2 SNEGSKA (reference sequence). V dropped 1 base and J dropped 3 bases, with 9 bases sitting between them.

This chain joins TRBV18 and TRBJ2-5; 9 bases map to TRBD2. The CDR3 runs to 17 residues. The ends lost 1 base at V and 4 bases at J; junction bases unmatched: 10. Looked up from germline, CDR1 is KGHSH and CDR2 is LQKENI. The CDR3 loop reads CASSPQVSGRGRETQYF. Written as DNA, the CDR3 is TGTGCCAGCTCACCACAAGTTAGCGGGAGAGGAAGAGAGACCCAGTACTTC.

This chain joins TRBV18 and TRBJ2-2; D may be TRBD1 (6 bases). The CDR3 loop spans 14 amino acids. V lost 7 bases to trimming and J lost 4 bases, with 13 bases between them. From germline, CDR1 is KGHSH and CDR2 LQKENI. The CDR3 nucleotides read TGTGCCAGCTGCCCGGGACATTCCACCGGGGAGCTGTTTTTT. This translates into CASCPGHSTGELFF. The whole variable domain, filled in from reference TRBV18 and TRBJ2-2, reads NAGVMQNPRHLVRRRGQEARLRCSPMKGHSHVYWYRQLPEEGLKFMVYLQKENIIDESGMPKERFSAEFPKEGPSILRIQQVVRGDSAAYFCASCPGHSTGELFFGEGSRLTVL.

This clonotype was seen repeatedly, ten times or more. The gene calls are TRBV5-1 and TRBJ2-3; D not resolved. V gave up 4 bases and J gave up 3 bases, with 9 bases separating them. Per germline, CDR1 SGHRS and CDR2 YFSETQ. The CDR3 consists of 13 residues. This chain's CDR3 is CASSPLLTDTQYF. DNA for the CDR3: TGCGCCAGCAGCCCACTATTAACAGATACGCAGTATTTT.

This clonotype was counted ten times or more. The J gene is TRBJ2-1, the V gene TRBV7-9; tentative D call: TRBD1 (5 bases). CDR1 and CDR2 from the germline V gene are SEHNR and FQNEAQ (reference sequence). V was pared by 0 bases and J by 0 bases, with 15 bases between. The CDR3 extends over 18 amino acids. The CDR3 sequence is CASSLAGLGYSSYNEQFF. For the CDR3, the DNA is TGTGCCAGCAGCTTAGCGGGGCTAGGGTACAGCTCCTACAATGAGCAGTTCTTC.

The chain uses TRBV7-8 and TRBJ2-7; no definite D call. The CDR3 covers 13 residues. Trimming left V 3 bases short and J 3 bases short, with 9 bases between. CDR1 and CDR2 (germline): SGHVS, FQNEAQ. CDR3 protein: CASSFGHLYEQYF. CDR3 in DNA: TGTGCCAGCAGCTTCGGGCACCTCTACGAGCAGTACTTC. Full variable domain (remainder filled in from reference TRBV7-8 and TRBJ2-7): GAGVSQSPRYKVAKRGQDVALRCDPISGHVSLFWYQQALGQGPEFLTYFQNEAQLDKSGLPSDRFFAERPEGSVSTLKIQRTQQEDSAVYLCASSFGHLYEQYFGPGTRLTVT.

This clonotype was counted many times. The chain carries TRBV18 and TRBJ2-7; 10 nucleotides match TRBD1. Trimming cost V 6 bases and J 1 base; bases outside gene matches: 6. The V gene's germline CDR1 is KGHSH and CDR2 LQKENI. The CDR3 totals 15 residues. Here the CDR3 reads CASSGRQGASYEQYF. CDR3 sequence (DNA): TGTGCCAGCTCCGGGAGACAGGGGGCGTCCTACGAGCAGTACTTC.